The rows below give T cell receptor beta chains drawn from one sample of a study of shared T cell receptors in the human thymus. Assay used: immunoSEQ multiplex PCR; TCRdb lists only in-frame clones, some missing. This sample yields under 700,000 clones, of which about four fifths are seen a single time; approximately 0.013% belongs to the top ten. These data were likewise used in another study, on human thymus T cells.

The sequenced sample consisted of thymocytes. The source of these receptors is a boy less than two years old with a congenital heart defect. Each CDR3 is given with its conserved first and last residue. The D gene is left open where the match is weak. Clone size is not always given. Where it is, it says once, few, many or a class for expanded clones.

v_gene: TRBV4-1
j_gene: TRBJ2-5
abundance: NA
d_gene: TRBD2
CDR3nt: TGCGCCAGCAGCCAAGTCGCCGGACTAGCGGGATGTGAGACCCAGTACTTC
CDR3aa: CASSQVAGLAGCETQYF

v_gene: TRBV4-1
j_gene: TRBJ2-1
abundance: NA
d_gene: NA
CDR3nt: TGCGCCAGCAGCCAAGATCCTAGTTTGCACAATGAGCAGTTCTTC
CDR3aa: CASSQDPSLHNEQFF

v_gene: TRBV5-1
j_gene: TRBJ2-1
abundance: NA
d_gene: TRBD2
CDR3nt: TGCGCCAGCAGCTCGAGGACTAGCGGGAGGGCCGGGGGGAATGAGCAGTTCTTC
CDR3aa: CASSSRTSGRAGGNEQFF

v_gene: TRBV27
j_gene: TRBJ2-5
abundance: NA
d_gene: NA
CDR3nt: TGTGCCAGCCCTTTTAGCGAGCTGTACCAAGAGACCCAGTACTTC
CDR3aa: CASPFSELYQETQYF

v_gene: TRBV7-2
j_gene: TRBJ2-3
abundance: few
d_gene: TRBD2
CDR3nt: TGTGCCAGCAGCTTAGAATCCAGCGGGATAGCGCAGTATTTT
CDR3aa: CASSLESSGIAQYF

v_gene: TRBV7-2
j_gene: TRBJ2-1
abundance: few
d_gene: TRBD1
CDR3nt: TGTGCCAGCAGCTCGGGACAGGGACCCTACAATGAGCAGTTCTTC
CDR3aa: CASSSGQGPYNEQFF

v_gene: TRBV2
j_gene: TRBJ2-2
abundance: once
d_gene: NA
CDR3nt: TGTGCCAGCAGTGAAGGTTTGCAGGTCCCGAACACCGGGGAGCTGTTTTTT
CDR3aa: CASSEGLQVPNTGELFF

v_gene: TRBV18
j_gene: TRBJ2-3
abundance: NA
d_gene: TRBD2
CDR3nt: TGTGCCAGCTCATCTAGCGGGAGAAGGGAAGTAAGGACAGATACGCAGTATTTT
CDR3aa: CASSSSGRREVRTDTQYF

v_gene: TRBV9
j_gene: TRBJ2-5
abundance: once
d_gene: TRBD2
CDR3nt: TGTGCCAGCAGTCCTAGCGGGATACAAGAGACCCAGTACTTC
CDR3aa: CASSPSGIQETQYF

v_gene: TRBV9
j_gene: TRBJ2-1
abundance: NA
d_gene: NA
CDR3nt: TGTGCCAGCAGCGTTCGCGGGATCCGGGACAATGAGCAGTTCTTC
CDR3aa: CASSVRGIRDNEQFF

v_gene: TRBV28
j_gene: TRBJ2-5
abundance: NA
d_gene: TRBD1
CDR3nt: TGTGCCAGCAGTATATGGGGGACAGCGGAAGAGACCCAGTACTTC
CDR3aa: CASSIWGTAEETQYF